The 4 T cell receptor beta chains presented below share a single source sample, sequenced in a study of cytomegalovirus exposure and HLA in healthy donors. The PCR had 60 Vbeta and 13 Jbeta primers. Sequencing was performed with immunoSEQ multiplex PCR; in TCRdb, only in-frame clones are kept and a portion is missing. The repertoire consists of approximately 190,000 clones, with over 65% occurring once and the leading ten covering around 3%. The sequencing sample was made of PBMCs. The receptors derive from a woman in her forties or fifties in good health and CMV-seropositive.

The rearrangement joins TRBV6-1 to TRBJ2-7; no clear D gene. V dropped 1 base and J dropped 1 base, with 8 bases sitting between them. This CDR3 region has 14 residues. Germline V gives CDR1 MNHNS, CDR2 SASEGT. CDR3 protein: CASSEGAGSYEQYF. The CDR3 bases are TGTGCCAGCAGTGAAGGGGCCGGATCCTACGAGCAGTACTTC.

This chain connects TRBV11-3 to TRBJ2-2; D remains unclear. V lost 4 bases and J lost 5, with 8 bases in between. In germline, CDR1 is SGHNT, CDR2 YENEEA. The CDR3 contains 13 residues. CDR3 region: CASSSKTTGELFF. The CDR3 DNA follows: TGTGCCAGCAGCTCCAAAACTACCGGGGAGCTGTTTTTT.

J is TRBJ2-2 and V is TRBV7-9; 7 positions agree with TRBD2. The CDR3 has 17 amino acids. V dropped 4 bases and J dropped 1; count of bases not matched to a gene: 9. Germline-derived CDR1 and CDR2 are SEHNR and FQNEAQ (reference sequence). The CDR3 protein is CASSSRVKRGNTGELFF. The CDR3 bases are TGTGCCAGCAGCTCTAGGGTGAAGCGGGGGAACACCGGGGAGCTGTTTTTT.

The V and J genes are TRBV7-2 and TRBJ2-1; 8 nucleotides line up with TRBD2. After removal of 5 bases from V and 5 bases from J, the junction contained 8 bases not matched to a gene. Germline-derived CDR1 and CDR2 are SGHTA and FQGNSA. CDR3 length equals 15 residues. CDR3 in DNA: TGTGCCAGCAGCCCGACTAGCGTGGGTGACAATGAGCAGTTCTTC. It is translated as CASSPTSVGDNEQFF.